This T cell receptor beta chain was sequenced during a study of T cell responses to AZD1222 COVID-19 vaccine. General study points: There were vaccine-associated CD4 TCRs across spike, dominant at 160-218 and 743-854. Baseline seropositives among AZD1222 recipients totaled only 5 or 6.

With regard to this clone: Its antigen remains unidentified.

Data came from immunoSEQ multiplex PCR; TCRdb stores just in-frame clones and leaves some out. The table shows about 110,000 clones, with about 90% occurring only once. The CDR3 length is 12 residues. J was trimmed by 11 bases and V by 5 bases; bases with no gene match: 2. CDR1 is PRHDT, CDR2 FYEKMQ, per germline (reference sequence). The source is an adult who received the AZD1222 COVID-19 vaccine. This specimen was peripheral blood, taken 28 days after the second AZD1222 dose. The chain is built from TRBV13 and TRBJ1-4; 10 positions match TRBD1. This CDR3 reads CASSVDRGKLFF. As DNA, the CDR3 is TGTGCCAGCAGCGTGGACAGGGGGAAACTGTTTTTT.